The 22 T cell receptor beta chains reported below all come from one sample, sequenced in a study of technical replicates of blood from a handful of donors. Assay: immunoSEQ multiplex PCR; the TCRdb copy retains only in-frame clones and omits some. The table has 40,000 to 60,000 clones, around 83% seen once. The sample consisted of PBMCs. These receptor sequences come from a human donor in good health. Some clones in this sample may be carry-over from other donors' samples.

The chain links TRBV5-1 to TRBJ2-7; TRBD1 aligns across 8 bases. With 4 bases clipped from V and 5 bases from J, the junction kept 11 bases outside the gene matches. This CDR3 has 15 amino acids. The germline V gene has CDR1 SGHRS and CDR2 YFSETQ. The CDR3 DNA follows: TGCGCCAGCAGCGAGTGGGACAGGACAAGCGACGAGCAGTACTTC. Its translation: CASSEWDRTSDEQYF. Based on the CDR3 plus reference TRBV5-1 and TRBJ2-7, the full variable domain is KAGVTQTPRYLIKTRGQQVTLSCSPISGHRSVSWYQQTPGQGLQFLFEYFSETQRNKGNFPGRFSGRQFSNSRSEMNVSTLELGDSALYLCASSEWDRTSDEQYFGPGTRLTVT.

The chain employs TRBV2 and TRBJ1-6; possibly TRBD1 for D (6 bases). The V gene lost 1 base and the J gene lost 5 bases, with 9 bases spanning the gap. This CDR3 is 15 amino acids long. CDR1 is SNHLY, CDR2 FYNNEI, per germline. The DNA of the CDR3 is TGTGCCAGCAGTGAAGGGGGGCCAAATAATTCACCCCTCCACTTT. Residues: CASSEGGPNNSPLHF. Drawing the rest from reference TRBV2 and TRBJ1-6, the complete variable domain is EPEVTQTPSHQVTQMGQEVILRCVPISNHLYFYWYRQILGQKVEFLVSFYNNEISEKSEIFDDQFSVERPDGSNFTLKIRSTKLEDSAMYFCASSEGGPNNSPLHFGNGTRLTVT.

The chain recombines TRBV4-2 with TRBJ2-7; weak D call: TRBD1 (6 bases). The V gene's germline CDR1 is LGHNA and CDR2 YNFKEQ. Trimming pared 0 bases from V and 4 bases from J, leaving 10 bases between. This CDR3 is built from 14 residues. CDR3 nucleotide sequence: TGTGCCAGCAGCCAAGACAGGGGAGTGTACGAGCAGTACTTC. The encoded protein is CASSQDRGVYEQYF.

This clone was observed a single time. V is TRBV7-2 and J is TRBJ2-3; D may be TRBD1 (6 bases). Trimming removed 3 bases at V and 3 bases at J, with 10 bases between. Germline values: CDR1 SGHTA, CDR2 FQGNSA. There are 14 residues in the CDR3. The CDR3 reads CASSFHRVTDTQYF. CDR3 in DNA: TGTGCCAGCAGCTTTCACAGGGTTACAGATACGCAGTATTTT.

The chain links TRBV29-1 to TRBJ1-2; TRBD1 aligns across 9 bases. The ends lost 7 bases at V and 5 bases at J; junction bases unmatched: 8. Germline values: CDR1 SQVTM, CDR2 ANQGSEA. The CDR3 spans 13 residues. The CDR3 loop is CSATPGQGYGYTF. The CDR3 DNA sequence: TGCAGCGCAACCCCGGGACAGGGTTATGGCTACACCTTC.

The gene calls are TRBV2 and TRBJ1-5; TRBD1 agrees at 10 bases. Germline CDR1 SNHLY, CDR2 FYNNEI. J gave up 7 bases and V 6 bases, and 9 bases lay outside the gene matches. This CDR3 comprises 15 residues. CDR3 in amino acids: CASSPDRGREQPQHF. Here the CDR3 DNA reads TGTGCCAGCAGCCCCGACAGGGGGCGCGAACAGCCCCAGCATTTT.

The chain links TRBV30 to TRBJ2-7, with D possibly TRBD2 on 6 matching bases. Germline lookup yields CDR1 GTSNPN and CDR2 SVGIG (reference sequence). The CDR3 length is 14 residues. The V end lost 3 bases, the J end lost 2 bases, and 14 bases lay between the germline ends. Here the CDR3 reads CAWSSGTGAYEQYF. The DNA of the CDR3 is TGTGCCTGGAGCTCCGGGACGGGGGCCTACGAGCAGTACTTC.

This chain links TRBV10-3 with TRBJ1-6; tentatively, D is TRBD1 (6 bases). Germline V gene data show CDR1 as ENHRY and CDR2 as SYGVKD. V lost 6 bases and J 11 bases, leaving 11 bases between the germline ends. The CDR3 consists of 12 residues. The CDR3 protein is CAIRDSLTPLHF. The CDR3 DNA follows: TGTGCCATCAGGGACAGTTTAACACCCCTCCACTTT.

The gene calls are TRBV4-3 and TRBJ2-1, with 8 bases aligning to TRBD1. Germline values: CDR1 LGHNA, CDR2 YSLEER. The CDR3 length is 15 residues. The V gene end was trimmed by 4 bases and the J gene end by 6 bases; junction bases not matched to a gene: 8. Here the CDR3 DNA reads TGCGCCAGCAGCCCCGGGACAGGCGGTGGCAATGAGCAGTTCTTC. It yields the protein CASSPGTGGGNEQFF.

The chain carries TRBV7-9 and TRBJ2-5; 10 nucleotides align to TRBD2. Looked up from germline, CDR1 is SEHNR and CDR2 is FQNEAQ (reference sequence). This CDR3 comprises 14 residues. V was clipped by 5 bases and J by 2 bases; unmatched bases: 2. CDR3 loop: CASSPTSGQETQYF. CDR3 DNA sequence: TGTGCCAGCAGCCCGACTAGCGGGCAAGAGACCCAGTACTTC.

This chain uses TRBV2 with TRBJ1-6; 9 positions agree with TRBD1. Per germline, CDR1 SNHLY and CDR2 FYNNEI. This CDR3 has 18 residues. With 2 bases clipped from V and 0 bases from J, the junction kept 5 bases outside the gene matches. The CDR3 sequence is CASSEHGQGSSYNSPLHF. As DNA, the CDR3 is TGTGCCAGCAGTGAACATGGACAGGGGAGCTCCTATAATTCACCCCTCCACTTT. The complete variable domain, with remaining parts taken from reference TRBV2 and TRBJ1-6, reads EPEVTQTPSHQVTQMGQEVILRCVPISNHLYFYWYRQILGQKVEFLVSFYNNEISEKSEIFDDQFSVERPDGSNFTLKIRSTKLEDSAMYFCASSEHGQGSSYNSPLHFGNGTRLTVT.

V is TRBV30 and J is TRBJ2-3, with 7 bases lining up with TRBD1. The CDR3 has 12 amino acids. After removal of 5 bases from V and 1 base from J, the junction contained 0 bases not matched to a gene. CDR1 GTSNPN and CDR2 SVGIG come from the germline V gene (reference sequence). The chain's CDR3 is CAWQGGTDTQYF. As DNA, the CDR3 is TGTGCCTGGCAGGGGGGCACAGATACGCAGTATTTT.

The V call is TRBV7-9, the J call TRBJ2-7; D might be TRBD2 (6 bases). The CDR3 has 14 residues. Germline CDR1 reads SEHNR; CDR2 reads FQNEAQ (reference sequence). Between the trimmed V and J ends, which lost 1 base and 5 bases, there was a span of 12 bases. The chain's CDR3 is CASSLEGGGNEQYF. The CDR3 DNA follows: TGTGCCAGCAGCTTAGAAGGTGGGGGGAACGAGCAGTACTTC.

The chain combines TRBV18 with TRBJ2-7; D is unresolved. CDR1 and CDR2 from the germline V gene are KGHSH and LQKENI. V lost 3 bases and J lost 1, with 13 bases in between. The CDR3 covers 15 residues. CDR3 residues: CASSPPVARSYEQYF. The CDR3 DNA is TGTGCCAGCTCACCTCCGGTAGCCCGGTCCTACGAGCAGTACTTC.

CDR3 protein: CASSSTGQGGEKLFF. The CDR3 DNA is TGTGCCAGCAGTTCTACGGGACAGGGGGGTGAAAAACTGTTTTTT. The chain is built from TRBV6-6 and TRBJ1-4; 11 bases align to TRBD1. CDR1 and CDR2 (germline): MNHNY, SVGAGI (reference sequence). Trimming removed 4 bases from V and 7 bases from J; junction bases left unmatched: 5. This CDR3 is 15 amino acids long.

This clone was seen a few times. The CDR3, as DNA: TGTGCCAGCAGCTTAGCTGGGCAGTTTGAAGCTTTCTTT. It specifies CASSLAGQFEAFF. The rearrangement joins TRBV7-9 to TRBJ1-1; no clear D gene. V lost 0 bases and J lost 7, with 9 bases in between. Per the germline V gene, CDR1 is SEHNR and CDR2 is FQNEAQ (reference sequence). This CDR3 has 13 amino acids.

The chain is built from TRBV5-1 and TRBJ2-3, with D maybe TRBD1 (5 bases). The CDR3 runs to 14 residues. CDR1 and CDR2 from the germline V gene are SGHRS and YFSETQ. Trimming left V 0 bases short and J 8 bases short, with 13 bases between. This CDR3 is CASSLAAAQGTQYF. For the CDR3, the DNA is TGCGCCAGCAGCTTGGCGGCGGCGCAGGGTACGCAGTATTTT.

The chain combines TRBV4-3 with TRBJ2-7; tentative D call: TRBD1 (6 bases). The CDR3 has 13 residues. The germline V gene encodes CDR1 LGHNA and CDR2 YSLEER. Trimming stripped 3 bases from V and 5 bases from J, with 11 bases between. For the CDR3, the DNA is TGCGCCAGCAGCCAGACGGGACAAGACGAGCAGTACTTC. Translation: CASSQTGQDEQYF.

The V call is TRBV7-8, the J call TRBJ1-2; 9 nucleotides agree with TRBD1. After removal of 1 base from V and 7 bases from J, the junction contained 7 bases not matched to a gene. The CDR3 is made up of 15 amino acids. Germline loops: CDR1 SGHVS, CDR2 FQNEAQ. Here the CDR3 DNA reads TGTGCCAGCAGCTTAGTCACAGGGGGCGGTGGTGGCTACACCTTC. Protein product: CASSLVTGGGGGYTF. The variable domain in full, completed from reference TRBV7-8 and TRBJ1-2, reads GAGVSQSPRYKVAKRGQDVALRCDPISGHVSLFWYQQALGQGPEFLTYFQNEAQLDKSGLPSDRFFAERPEGSVSTLKIQRTQQEDSAVYLCASSLVTGGGGGYTFGSGTRLTVV.

This clone was counted between two and nine times. The chain carries TRBV18 and TRBJ1-2, with TRBD1 identical over 10 bases. CDR3 size: 12 residues. Germline CDR1 and CDR2: KGHSH and LQKENI. V was clipped by 8 bases and J by 6 bases; unmatched bases: 3. This CDR3 reads CASIGQGDGYTF. CDR3 nucleotides: TGTGCCAGCATTGGACAGGGGGATGGCTACACCTTC.

This clone was seen just once. V gene TRBV6-5 combines with J gene TRBJ1-1; D ambiguous. This CDR3 is built from 13 residues. Germline CDR1 reads MNHEY; CDR2 reads SVGAGI. With 2 bases removed from V and 0 bases from J, the gap between germline ends came to 4 bases. The CDR3 DNA reads as TGTGCCAGCAGTTACGCGGTGAACACTGAAGCTTTCTTT. This gives the protein CASSYAVNTEAFF.

The J gene is TRBJ2-6, the V gene TRBV25-1; D unresolved. Trimming removed 3 bases from V and 1 base from J, with 10 bases in between. The CDR3 is 16 amino acids. Per the germline V gene, CDR1 is MGHDK and CDR2 is SYGVNS. This CDR3 reads CASSEAPGSGANVLTF. The CDR3 DNA follows: TGTGCCAGCAGTGAGGCCCCAGGTTCTGGGGCCAACGTCCTGACTTTC. Drawing the rest from reference TRBV25-1 and TRBJ2-6, the complete variable domain is EADIYQTPRYLVIGTGKKITLECSQTMGHDKMYWYQQDPGMELHLIHYSYGVNSTEKGDLSSESTVSRIRTEHFPLTLESARPSHTSQYLCASSEAPGSGANVLTFGAGSRLTVL.